These 8 T cell receptor beta chains originate from one sample sequenced in a study of sequential checkpoint blockade in melanoma. Treatment described: randomized to nivolumab then ipilimumab (arm A) or the reverse (arm B). Data came from immunoSEQ multiplex PCR; TCRdb stores just in-frame clones and leaves some out. The table has about 27,000 clones, roughly 80% seen once. Sequencing used CD8+ T cells sorted from blood (inferred from file names), obtained from a patient given nivolumab and ipilimumab in sequence. The source of these receptors is a human donor with melanoma.

The chain links TRBV5-6 to TRBJ2-2; tentative D call: TRBD2 (5 bases). Trimming shortened V by 2 bases and J by 6 bases, and 11 bases separated the two germline ends. The CDR3 is 14 amino acids. Germline V CDR1 and CDR2: SGHDT, YYEEEE. The CDR3 DNA sequence: TGTGCCAGCAGCTTTTTTCGGGGAGCCGGGGAGCTGTTTTTT. This translates into CASSFFRGAGELFF.

This clone was recorded once. The chain has TRBV15 and TRBJ2-5, with 7 bases lining up with TRBD1. The CDR3 sequence is 14 residues long. The junction had 3 bases not matched to a gene; V was cut back by 4 bases and J by 1 base. CDR1 and CDR2 (germline): LNHNV, YYDKDF (reference sequence). Written as DNA, the CDR3 is TGTGCCACCAGCAATGACAGGGCCCAAGAGACCCAGTACTTC. It translates to CATSNDRAQETQYF.

V is TRBV7-6 and J is TRBJ2-2; TRBD1 matches 9 bases. The CDR3 totals 15 residues. The ends lost 5 bases at V and 7 bases at J; junction bases unmatched: 8. Germline V CDR1 and CDR2: SGHVS, FNYEAQ. Here the CDR3 reads CASSRPGTGFGELFF. As DNA, the CDR3 is TGTGCCAGCAGCCGTCCCGGGACAGGGTTCGGGGAGCTGTTTTTT.

This chain connects TRBV29-1 to TRBJ1-1, with 9 bases that match TRBD1. Trimming at V came to 7 bases and at J to 0 bases, leaving 6 bases not matched to a gene. The germline V gene has CDR1 SQVTM and CDR2 ANQGSEA. The CDR3 is 14 residues long. The CDR3 coding sequence is TGCAGCGCCGCCGGGACAGGGTTGAACACTGAAGCTTTCTTT. Amino acid sequence: CSAAGTGLNTEAFF.

In nucleotides, the CDR3 is TGTGCCAGCAGGTTGACAGGCGGACCAGGAAATGGCTACACCTTC. Translating gives CASRLTGGPGNGYTF. This sequence joins TRBV28 and TRBJ1-2, with TRBD1 as a possible D gene (6 bases). Germline CDR1 is MDHEN and CDR2 is SYDVKM. The CDR3 sequence is 15 residues long. V lost 6 bases, J lost 6 bases, and 20 bases lay in between.

This rearrangement joins TRBV7-7 to TRBJ2-5; TRBD1 matches at 8 bases. After removal of 6 bases from V and 5 bases from J, the junction contained 5 bases not matched to a gene. CDR1 and CDR2 (germline): SSHAT, FNYEAQ (reference sequence). The CDR3 totals 13 residues. The CDR3 is CASSPGQGETQYF. The CDR3 DNA reads TGTGCCAGCAGTCCAGGACAGGGTGAGACCCAGTACTTC.

This clone has just a few counts. V is TRBV19 and J is TRBJ2-7, with D possibly TRBD1 on 5 matching bases. V shed 5 bases and J shed 1 base, with 9 bases lying between them. The length of the CDR3 is 13 residues. Germline V lookup: CDR1 LNHDA, CDR2 SQIVND (reference sequence). CDR3 in DNA: TGTGCCAGTAGTTGGACACCTTCCTACGAGCAGTACTTC. Translated: CASSWTPSYEQYF.

This chain joins TRBV29-1 and TRBJ1-1, with no clear D. V was trimmed by 5 bases and J by 4 bases, leaving 8 bases between them. The CDR3 is made up of 11 amino acids. Looked up from germline, CDR1 is SQVTM and CDR2 is ANQGSEA. CDR3 DNA sequence: TGCAGCGTTTTGCAAGCCACTGAAGCTTTCTTT. Translating gives CSVLQATEAFF.